This T cell receptor (beta chain) was recovered during a study of shared clonotypes between healthy human individuals. Overall study findings and caveats: Generation of non-shared clonotypes was less probable than generation of clonotypes shared by all four donors.

This clone was recorded only once. Antigen unknown. Naive CD8 isolation took CD45RO-negative cells positively selected for CCR7 and excluded terminally differentiated effector memory CD45RA+ cells. Assay execution proceeded at the deep level. Authors' methods: ImmunoSEQ supplied junction-only sequences lacking quality scores, so filtering was different. Sequenced by immunoSEQ multiplex PCR; TCRdb stores in-frame clones only, minus some. Clonal size and the V and J genes are those of that table, whereas D and trimming came from the DNA. Here the sample spans under 700,000 clones, 95% being singletons. The clonotype comes from a woman in her twenties or thirties in good health. What was sequenced was naive CD8+ T cells sorted from blood.

CDR3 bases: TGTGCCAGCAACTACCAGGGTGAAGCTAGCACAGATACGCAGTATTTT. This codes for CASNYQGEASTDTQYF. The chain links TRBV13 to TRBJ2-3; the D gene is possibly TRBD1 (5 bases). V was cut by 7 bases and J by 0 bases, with 17 bases left in between. Germline lookup yields CDR1 PRHDT and CDR2 FYEKMQ (reference sequence). The CDR3 is 16 residues long.